This T cell receptor beta chain derives from a study of T cell responses to AZD1222 COVID-19 vaccine. Trimming took off 8 bases at V and 3 bases at J, with 14 bases between the two ends. The CDR3 length is 13 residues. CDR1 MNHEY and CDR2 SVGAGI come from the germline V gene. Libraries were prepared by immunoSEQ multiplex PCR; TCRdb keeps only in-frame clonotypes and omits some of them. This sample has 180,000 or so clones, with roughly 94% found just once. This receptor was taken from an adult in good health. The sequences come from peripheral blood, collected on day 0 of AZD1222 vaccination. The V call is TRBV6-5, the J call TRBJ2-7; unclear D gene. The DNA for the CDR3 is TGTGCCAGCGAAAGAGAAAATTACTACGAGCAGTACTTC. Encoded protein: CASERENYYEQYF.